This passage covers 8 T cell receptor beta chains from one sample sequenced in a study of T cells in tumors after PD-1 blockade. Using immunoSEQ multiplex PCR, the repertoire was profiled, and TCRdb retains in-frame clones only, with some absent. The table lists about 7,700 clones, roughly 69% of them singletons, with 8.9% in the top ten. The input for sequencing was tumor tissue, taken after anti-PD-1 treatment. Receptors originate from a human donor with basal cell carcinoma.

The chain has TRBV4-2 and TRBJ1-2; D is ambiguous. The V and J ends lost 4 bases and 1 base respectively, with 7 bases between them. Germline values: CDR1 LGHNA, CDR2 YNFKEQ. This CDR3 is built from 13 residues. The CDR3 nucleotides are TGTGCCAGCAGCCGGCGGGTTAACTATGGCTACACCTTC. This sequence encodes CASSRRVNYGYTF.

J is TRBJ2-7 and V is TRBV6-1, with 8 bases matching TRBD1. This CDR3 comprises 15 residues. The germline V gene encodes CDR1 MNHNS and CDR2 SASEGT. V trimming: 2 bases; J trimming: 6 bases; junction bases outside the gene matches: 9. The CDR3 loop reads CASSEILDRDSEQYF. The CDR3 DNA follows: TGTGCCAGCAGTGAAATTTTGGACAGGGATTCCGAGCAGTACTTC.

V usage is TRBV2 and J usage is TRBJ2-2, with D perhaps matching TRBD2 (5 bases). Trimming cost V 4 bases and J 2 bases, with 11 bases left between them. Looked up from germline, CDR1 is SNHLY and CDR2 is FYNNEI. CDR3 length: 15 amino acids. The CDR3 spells CASSGMGANTGELFF. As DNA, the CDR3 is TGTGCCAGCAGTGGGATGGGAGCTAACACCGGGGAGCTGTTTTTT.

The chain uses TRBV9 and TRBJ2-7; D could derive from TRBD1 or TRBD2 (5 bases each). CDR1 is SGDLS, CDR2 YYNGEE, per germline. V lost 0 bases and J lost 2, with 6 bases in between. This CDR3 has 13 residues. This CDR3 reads CASSVGDAYEQYF. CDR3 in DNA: TGTGCCAGCAGCGTAGGGGACGCCTACGAGCAGTACTTC.

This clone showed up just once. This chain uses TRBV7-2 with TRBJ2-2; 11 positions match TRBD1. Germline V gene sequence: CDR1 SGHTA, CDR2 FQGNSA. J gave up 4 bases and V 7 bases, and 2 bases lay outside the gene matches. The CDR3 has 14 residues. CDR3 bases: TGTGCCAGCATCGGGACAGGGGGCACCGGGGAGCTGTTTTTT. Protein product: CASIGTGGTGELFF.

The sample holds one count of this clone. CDR3 bases: TGTGCCACCAGCTTACGACAGACCCTGAACACTGAAGCTTTCTTT. Protein product: CATSLRQTLNTEAFF. The chain combines TRBV15 with TRBJ1-1, with a weak D call TRBD1 (5 bases). There are 15 residues in the CDR3. The germline CDR1 and CDR2 sequences are LNHNV and YYDKDF (reference sequence). Trimming took off 5 bases at V and 0 bases at J, with 13 bases between the two ends.

In nucleotides, the CDR3 is TGTGCCAGCAGCTTAGAGGTTGACAGCTATCAGAGCAATCAGCCCCAGCATTTT. It encodes CASSLEVDSYQSNQPQHF. This chain connects TRBV7-9 to TRBJ1-5, with a weak D call TRBD1 (5 bases). The CDR3 sequence is 18 residues long. Germline V gene sequence: CDR1 SEHNR, CDR2 FQNEAQ (reference sequence). The ends were cut back, 1 base at V and 1 base at J, with 17 bases in the middle.

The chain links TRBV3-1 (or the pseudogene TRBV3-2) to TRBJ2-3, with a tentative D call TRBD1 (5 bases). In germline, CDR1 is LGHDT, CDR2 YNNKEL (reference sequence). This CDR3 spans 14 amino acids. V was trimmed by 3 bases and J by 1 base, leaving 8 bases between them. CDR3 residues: CASSHSRGTDTQYF. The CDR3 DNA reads TGTGCCAGCAGCCACAGCAGGGGCACAGATACGCAGTATTTT.